This T cell receptor (beta chain) stems from a study of T cell responses to AZD1222 COVID-19 vaccine. From germline, CDR1 is SGHTA and CDR2 FQGNSA. This CDR3 region has 15 residues. V was shortened by 4 bases and J by 5 bases, with 16 bases between the two germline ends. Points from the study as a whole: The sample set comprised mostly white British donors with more females, and clonal diversity was possibly underestimated.

To note about this clone: Antigen specificity is unknown.

Clones were sequenced by immunoSEQ multiplex PCR, and TCRdb holds only the in-frame ones, with some missing. The table has over 100,000 clones, 75% to 90% seen once. This sample comprised peripheral blood, obtained 28 days after the second AZD1222 dose. The V and J genes are TRBV7-2 and TRBJ2-3; the D gene is possibly TRBD2 (7 bases). The origin of this receptor is an adult who received the AZD1222 COVID-19 vaccine. Written as DNA, the CDR3 is TGTGCCAGCAGCTCGCGGGGGCCCGTCCGAGATACGCAGTATTTT. Translation: CASSSRGPVRDTQYF.